This T cell receptor beta chain was recovered during a study of cytomegalovirus exposure and HLA in healthy donors. Study conclusions and caveats: Cytomegalovirus-associated TCR beta chains were listed, numbering roughly 150. Subsequent analysis revealed that first-cohort TCR clusters tended to co-occur in the 120 or so validation repertoires.

Sequenced by immunoSEQ multiplex PCR; TCRdb stores in-frame clones only, minus some. The repertoire holds about 130,000 clones, 70% to 85% seen once, with roughly 29% in the top ten. With respect to this clone: Its antigen remains unidentified.

This clonotype was obtained from a man aged 30-40 years in good health and CMV-seropositive. The sample consisted of PBMCs.

The DNA of the CDR3 is TGTGCCAGCAGCTGGACAGATGCGGAGACCCAGTACTTC. This encodes CASSWTDAETQYF. The rearrangement joins TRBV5-5 to TRBJ2-5; D might be TRBD1 (6 bases). With 3 bases removed from V and 5 bases from J, the gap between germline ends came to 11 bases. This CDR3 has 13 residues. CDR1 and CDR2 from the germline V gene are SGHKS and YYEKEE (reference sequence). The full variable domain, completed using reference TRBV5-5 and TRBJ2-5, is DAGVTQSPTHLIKTRGQQVTLRCSPISGHKSVSWYQQVLGQGPQFIFQYYEKEERGRGNFPDRFSARQFPNYSSELNVNALLLGDSALYLCASSWTDAETQYFGPGTRLLVL.